These T cell receptor beta chains were read from a single sample in a study of TIL therapy for anti-PD-1-resistant metastatic lung cancer. Clones were read by immunoSEQ multiplex PCR, and TCRdb kept only the in-frame ones, dropping some. The table has approximately 50,000 clones, around four fifths seen once; the top ten hold about 2.7%. The specimen was blood, collected at baseline. The source of these receptors is a person between 25 and 80 years old with non-small cell lung cancer. Each CDR3 is given with its conserved first and last residue. A D gene is named only where the DNA matches it firmly. Size tells how often a clone was seen (once, few, many) or the class of an expanded clone, and some rows leave it out.

14	TRBJ2-2	.	TRBV28	.	TGTGCCAGCAGTTTGGCTACCCACACCGGGGAGCTGTTTTTT	CASSLATHTGELFF
13	TRBJ2-2	.	TRBV6-6	.	TGTGCCAGCAGTTTGGGGGAAACCGGGGAGCTGTTTTTT	CASSLGETGELFF
14	TRBJ1-3	.	TRBV2	once	TGTGCCAGCCAGGACTGGGGCCCTGGAAACACCATATATTTT	CASQDWGPGNTIYF
16	TRBJ2-2	.	TRBV3-1/TRBV3-2	few	TGTGCCAGCAGCCGCGCGGGTCCCGCGAACACCGGGGAGCTGTTTTTT	CASSRAGPANTGELFF
14	TRBJ1-1	TRBD1	TRBV6-5	.	TGTGCCAGCACCCCGGGACAGGAATATTCTGAAGCTTTCTTT	CASTPGQEYSEAFF
19	TRBJ2-5	TRBD2	TRBV5-1	.	TGCGCCAGCAGCTTGGTCCCGGGGACTAGCGGGGGGACCGGGGAGACCCAGTACTTC	CASSLVPGTSGGTGETQYF
14	TRBJ2-3	.	TRBV28	.	TGTGCCAGCAGTATCCCGGGTCTACAAGATACGCAGTATTTT	CASSIPGLQDTQYF
16	TRBJ2-7	.	TRBV4-2	.	TGTGCCAGCAGCCACCCCAGCGGGTCTCCCTCCTACGAGCAGTACTTC	CASSHPSGSPSYEQYF
17	TRBJ2-1	.	TRBV3-1/TRBV3-2	.	TGTGCCAGCAGCCAAGAGGTTACGGGAGCCCTGGACAATGAGCAGTTCTTC	CASSQEVTGALDNEQFF
14	TRBJ2-3	.	TRBV5-4	.	TGTGCCAGCAGCTTGGTACAGAGCACAGATACGCAGTATTTT	CASSLVQSTDTQYF
16	TRBJ2-3	TRBD2	TRBV28	.	TGTGCCAGCAGTTTGGCGGCTAGCGGGAGGACAGATACGCAGTATTTT	CASSLAASGRTDTQYF
13	TRBJ1-1	.	TRBV6-5	.	TGTGCCAGCAGGTGGCAGAGGGACACTGAAGCTTTCTTT	CASRWQRDTEAFF
16	TRBJ2-3	TRBD2	TRBV11-1	.	TGTGCCAGCAGCATAACAGCGGGATGGGGCACAGATACGCAGTATTTT	CASSITAGWGTDTQYF
13	TRBJ1-2	.	TRBV28	.	TGTGCCAGCAGTCCCGACAGTGACTATGGCTACACCTTC	CASSPDSDYGYTF
13	TRBJ1-1	.	TRBV7-2	.	TGTGCCAGCAGCTTTGTAGGGGTCACTGAAGCTTTCTTT	CASSFVGVTEAFF
14	TRBJ2-1	TRBD2	TRBV27	.	TGTGCCAGCAGTTTTGGGGGGGGGTACAATGAGCAGTTCTTC	CASSFGGGYNEQFF
12	TRBJ2-5	.	TRBV5-1	.	TGCGCCAGCAGCTTATTACGAGAGACCCAGTACTTC	CASSLLRETQYF
13	TRBJ2-1	.	TRBV7-9	few	TGTGCCAGCAGCCCGGGTAACTACAATGAGCAGTTCTTC	CASSPGNYNEQFF
15	TRBJ2-2	TRBD2	TRBV18	.	TGTGCCAGTTCGACTAGCGGGGGGAACACCGGGGAGCTGTTTTTT	CASSTSGGNTGELFF
12	TRBJ1-6	.	TRBV5-6	.	TGTGCCAGCAGCTTGGGGGGGTCACCCCTCCACTTT	CASSLGGSPLHF
13	TRBJ2-6	.	TRBV29-1	.	TGCAGCGTCGCGGACTCTGGGGCCAACGTCCTGACTTTC	CSVADSGANVLTF
13	TRBJ1-5	.	TRBV28	.	TGTGCCAGCCGGCCGTATAGCAATCAGCCCCAGCATTTT	CASRPYSNQPQHF
15	TRBJ2-5	.	TRBV28	few	TGTGCCAGCAGTCTGGGGGGGACATTCCAAGAGACCCAGTACTTC	CASSLGGTFQETQYF
14	TRBJ2-3	.	TRBV5-1	.	TGCGCCAGCAGCTTAAGGAAGCTTGGTGATACGCAGTATTTT	CASSLRKLGDTQYF
14	TRBJ2-5	TRBD1	TRBV5-1	.	TGCGCCAGCAGCGTGGGACAGGGGAAGGAGACCCAGTACTTC	CASSVGQGKETQYF
13	TRBJ2-7	.	TRBV3-1/TRBV3-2	.	TGTGCCAGCAGCCAAGCCCCGCAGGCTGGGCAGTACTTC	CASSQAPQAGQYF
14	TRBJ2-1	.	TRBV7-9	.	TGTGCCAGCAGCTTAGATGGGACCGGCGTTGAGCAGTTCTTC	CASSLDGTGVEQFF
14	TRBJ1-1	.	TRBV7-2	.	TGTGCCAGCACCTCACAACAGGGTGACACTGAAGCTTTCTTT	CASTSQQGDTEAFF
14	TRBJ2-1	.	TRBV6-5	.	TGTGCCAGCAGTTACTCCAGGGGAAACAATGAGCAGTTCTTC	CASSYSRGNNEQFF
16	TRBJ2-5	.	TRBV28	few	TGTGCCAGCAGTTTTCTAGGAGGGCGTCGTGCAGAGACCCAGTACTTC	CASSFLGGRRAETQYF
16	TRBJ2-7	.	TRBV10-1	.	TGCGCCAGCAGTTCCCTCGAAACGCCTGGACCGACCGAGCAGTACTTC	CASSSLETPGPTEQYF